This T cell receptor beta chain is from a study of OX40 agonist ivuxolimab in advanced cancers. At the level of the study: Patients received intravenous ivuxolimab every 2 weeks at 0.01 to 10 mg/kg. Patients were approximately 80% male with ages roughly 23 to 79, mean roughly 64.

The CDR3 extends over 14 amino acids. Trimming removed 1 base at V and 2 bases at J, with 10 bases between. Per the germline V gene, CDR1 is SGDLS and CDR2 is YYNGEE. The method was immunoSEQ multiplex PCR; TCRdb's version includes in-frame clones alone and lacks a portion of them. The sample contains fewer than 55,000 clones, approximately 87% of which appear only once. With autoimmune disease history or systemic immunosuppression, patients were excluded. This clone showed up just once. The chain combines TRBV9 with TRBJ2-7, with D possibly matching TRBD2 (6 bases). Here the sequenced sample was CD4+ or CD8+ T cells sorted from blood, taken in a trial of the OX40 agonist ivuxolimab. The receptor was derived from an adult with an advanced solid tumor such as melanoma, head and neck, liver or kidney cancer. Written as DNA, the CDR3 is TGTGCCAGCAGCGTAACGGGCGGGGCCTACGAGCAGTACTTC. Translated: CASSVTGGAYEQYF.